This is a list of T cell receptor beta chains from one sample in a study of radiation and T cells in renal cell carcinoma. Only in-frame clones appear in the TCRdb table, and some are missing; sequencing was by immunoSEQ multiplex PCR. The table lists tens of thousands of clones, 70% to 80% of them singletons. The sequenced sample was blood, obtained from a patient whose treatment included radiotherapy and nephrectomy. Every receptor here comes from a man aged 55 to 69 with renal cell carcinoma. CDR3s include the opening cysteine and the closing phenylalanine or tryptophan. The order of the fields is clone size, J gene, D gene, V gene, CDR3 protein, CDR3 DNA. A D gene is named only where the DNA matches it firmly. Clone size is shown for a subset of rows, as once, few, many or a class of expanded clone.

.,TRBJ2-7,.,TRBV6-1,CASSEVVGAPYEQYF,TGTGCCAGCAGTGAAGTGGTAGGGGCTCCCTACGAGCAGTACTTC
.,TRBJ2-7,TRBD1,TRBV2,CASVGGGQGVSLYEQYF,TGTGCCAGCGTCGGGGGAGGACAGGGGGTATCCCTCTACGAGCAGTACTTC
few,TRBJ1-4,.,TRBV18,CASSPPQQYGEKLFF,TGTGCCAGCTCACCACCCCAACAGTACGGTGAAAAACTGTTTTTT
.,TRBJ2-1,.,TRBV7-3,CASSPRGGFNEQFF,TGTGCCAGCAGCCCCCGGGGCGGCTTCAATGAGCAGTTCTTC
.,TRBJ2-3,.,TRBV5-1,CASSPVPSSTDTQYF,TGCGCCAGCAGCCCGGTCCCCAGTAGCACAGATACGCAGTATTTT
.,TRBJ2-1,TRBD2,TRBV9,CASGDPGLAGEDEQFF,TGTGCCAGCGGAGACCCTGGCCTAGCGGGGGAAGATGAGCAGTTCTTC
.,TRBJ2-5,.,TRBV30,CAWTSMETQYF,TGTGCCTGGACTAGTATGGAGACCCAGTACTTC
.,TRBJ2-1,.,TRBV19,CASTKLPDRFNEQFF,TGTGCCAGTACCAAACTTCCAGACAGGTTTAATGAGCAGTTCTTC
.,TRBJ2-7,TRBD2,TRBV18,CASSPFSGNSYEQYF,TGTGCCAGCTCACCGTTCAGCGGGAACTCCTACGAGCAGTACTTC
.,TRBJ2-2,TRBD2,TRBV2,CASSTGTSGRSGELFF,TGTGCCAGCAGCACCGGGACTAGCGGGAGATCCGGGGAGCTGTTTTTT
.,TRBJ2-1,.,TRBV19,CASSFGGGSGYNEQFF,TGTGCCAGTAGTTTCGGGGGCGGGAGCGGGTACAATGAGCAGTTCTTC
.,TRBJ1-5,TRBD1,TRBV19,CASSKSTGTGNNQPQHF,TGTGCCAGTAGTAAAAGTACCGGGACAGGGAACAATCAGCCCCAGCATTTT
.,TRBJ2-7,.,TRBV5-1,CASSSRTDTYEQYF,TGCGCCAGCAGTTCCCGGACTGACACCTACGAGCAGTACTTC
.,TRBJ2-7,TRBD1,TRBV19,CASSNRDRGYEQYF,TGTGCCAGTAGTAACCGGGACAGGGGTTACGAGCAGTACTTC
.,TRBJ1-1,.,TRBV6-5,CASSYALGDSNTEAFF,TGTGCCAGCAGTTACGCCCTGGGGGATTCGAACACTGAAGCTTTCTTT
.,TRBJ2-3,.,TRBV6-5,CASSRQRVYTDTQYF,TGTGCCAGCAGCAGACAGCGGGTGTACACAGATACGCAGTATTTT